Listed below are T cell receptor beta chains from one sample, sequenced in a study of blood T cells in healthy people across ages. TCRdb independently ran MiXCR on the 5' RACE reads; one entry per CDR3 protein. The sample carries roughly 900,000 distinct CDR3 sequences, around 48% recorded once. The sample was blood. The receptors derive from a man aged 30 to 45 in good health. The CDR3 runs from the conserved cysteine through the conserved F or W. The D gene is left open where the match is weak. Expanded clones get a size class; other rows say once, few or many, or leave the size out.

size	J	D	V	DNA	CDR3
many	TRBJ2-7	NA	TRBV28	TGTGCCAGCAGTTCCTATAACTTGTGGGAGCAGTACTTC	CASSSYNLWEQYF
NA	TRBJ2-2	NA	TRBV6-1	TGTGCCAGCGGTGTTAGTTTAACCGGGGAGCTGTTTTTT	CASGVSLTGELFF
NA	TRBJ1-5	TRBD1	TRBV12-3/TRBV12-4	TGTGCCAGCAGTTTGGGACAGAGGCATGGACAGCCCCAGCATTTT	CASSLGQRHGQPQHF
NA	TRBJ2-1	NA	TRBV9	TGTGCCAGCAGCGTAGGTCTAGCTTACCCCTACAATGAGCAGTTCTTC	CASSVGLAYPYNEQFF
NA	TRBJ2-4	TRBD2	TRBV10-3	TGTGCCATCAGTGAGTCCCGGGGGGAGCAGTACTTC	CAISESRGEQYF
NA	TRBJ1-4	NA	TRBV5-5	TGTGCCAGCAGCTGGCGAGGGACTAATGAAAAACTGTTTTTT	CASSWRGTNEKLFF
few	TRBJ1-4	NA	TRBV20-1	TGCAGTGCTAGCCGTGGGGAAAAACTGTTTTTT	CSASRGEKLFF
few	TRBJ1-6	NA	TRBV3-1	TGTGCCAGCAGCGCGCGGGACACCCGAGCGCGAAATTCACCCCTCCACTTT	CASSARDTRARNSPLHF
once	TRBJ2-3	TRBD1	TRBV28	TGTGCCAGCAGCCCCCCGCCGGGACAGGGTTTAGATACGCAGTATTTT	CASSPPPGQGLDTQYF
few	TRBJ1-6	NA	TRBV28	TGTGCCAGCAGTTTACCAAGAAACGGCGATTCACCCCTCCACTTT	CASSLPRNGDSPLHF
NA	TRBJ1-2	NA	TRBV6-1	TGTGCCAGCAATCGGGCGGGGGTGAACACCTTC	CASNRAGVNTF
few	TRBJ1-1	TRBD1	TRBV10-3	TGTGCCATCAGTGGGACAGGCCGGGGTGAAGCTTTCTTT	CAISGTGRGEAFF
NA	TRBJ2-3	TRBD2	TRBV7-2	TGTGCCAGCAGCTTAATCGGCGGGGGGACCTTGGCAGATACGCAGTATTTT	CASSLIGGGTLADTQYF
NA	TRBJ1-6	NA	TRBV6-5	TGTGCCAGCAGTTACTCGGGTACGATTTCACCCCTCCACTTT	CASSYSGTISPLHF
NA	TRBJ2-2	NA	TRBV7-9	TGTGCCAGCAGCTTGATTGGACCGTTGAACACCGGGGAGCTGTTTTTT	CASSLIGPLNTGELFF
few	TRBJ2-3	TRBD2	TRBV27	TGTGCCAGCAGTCCCGCCCAGCGGGGGAGAGATACGCAGTATTTT	CASSPAQRGRDTQYF
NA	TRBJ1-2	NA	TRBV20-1	TGCAGTGCTAGTATCTCGGGGACACTGGGCGGTGGGTATGGCTACACCTTC	CSASISGTLGGGYGYTF
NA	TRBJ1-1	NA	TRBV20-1	TGCAGTGCAAACAGGGTTACTGAAGCTTTCTTT	CSANRVTEAFF
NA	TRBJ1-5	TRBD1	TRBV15	TGTGCCACCAGCAGAGTGGGACAGCCTAATCAGCCCCAGCATTTT	CATSRVGQPNQPQHF
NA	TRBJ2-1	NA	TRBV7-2	TGTGCCAGCAGCTTGGTCGGGATCGGCGGGGACAATTGGTTCTTC	CASSLVGIGGDNWFF
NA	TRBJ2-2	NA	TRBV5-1	TGCGCCAGCAGTACAGACGGACAGAGCACCGGGGAGCTGTTTTTT	CASSTDGQSTGELFF
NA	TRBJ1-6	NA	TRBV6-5	TGTGCCAGCAGTGGGGACGGTGGGGAACCCCTCCACTTT	CASSGDGGEPLHF
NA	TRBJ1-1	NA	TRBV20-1	TGCAGTGCCGTCATCGGAGCCCCGAACACTGAAGCTTTCTTT	CSAVIGAPNTEAFF
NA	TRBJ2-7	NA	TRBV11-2	TGTGCCAGCAGCTTAGCCAGCAGGGTGGCCTACGGGCAGTACTTC	CASSLASRVAYGQYF
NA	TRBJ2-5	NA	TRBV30	TGTGCCTGGACCGGACAGAACCAAGAGACCCAGTACTTC	CAWTGQNQETQYF
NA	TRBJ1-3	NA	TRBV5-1	TGCGCCAGCAGCTTGGAAGGCTCTGGAAACACCATATATTTT	CASSLEGSGNTIYF
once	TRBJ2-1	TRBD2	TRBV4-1	TGCGCCAGCAGCCGTGCTTCCGGGGGGATTGACGATGAGCAGTTCTTC	CASSRASGGIDDEQFF
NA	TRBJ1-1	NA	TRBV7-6	TGTGCCAGCAGCTTCGTTCCGACAGGCGGTAACACTGAAGCTTTCTTT	CASSFVPTGGNTEAFF
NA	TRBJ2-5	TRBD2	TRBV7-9	TGTGCCAGCGGGCTAGCGGGGGGCCAAGAGACCCAGTACTTC	CASGLAGGQETQYF
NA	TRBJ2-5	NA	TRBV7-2	TGTGCCAGTAGCTTATTGACAGGAGACGAAGGGGAGACCCAGTACTTC	CASSLLTGDEGETQYF
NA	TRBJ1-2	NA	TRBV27	TGTGCCAGCAGTTCCCTTACGGGACGGCTTCATGGCTACACCTTC	CASSSLTGRLHGYTF
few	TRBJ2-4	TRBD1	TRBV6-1	TGTGCCAGCAGTGAGGGACAGGCCACGATTCAGTACTTC	CASSEGQATIQYF
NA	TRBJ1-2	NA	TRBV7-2	TGTGCCAGCAGCCTAAGAACGACAGGAAGGGGCTACACCTTC	CASSLRTTGRGYTF
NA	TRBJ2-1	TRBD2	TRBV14	TGTGCCAGCAGCCGACTAGCGGGGGGGAGCTCCTACAATGAGCAGTTCTTC	CASSRLAGGSSYNEQFF
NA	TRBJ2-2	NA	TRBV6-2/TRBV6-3	TGTGCCAGCAGCCGCCCTTTTCGGGGGAGACCCTCGGAGCTGTTTTTT	CASSRPFRGRPSELFF
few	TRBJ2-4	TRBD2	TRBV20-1	TGCAGTGCAACTCCCACGTCCAGCGGGGGGGAGTACGGCATTCAGTACTTC	CSATPTSSGGEYGIQYF
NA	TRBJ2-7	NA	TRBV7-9	TGTGCCAGCGAATTCCACCCAGACGAGCAGTACTTC	CASEFHPDEQYF